The 7 T cell receptor beta chains presented below share a single source sample, sequenced in a study of blood T cell repertoires in COVID-19. Sequenced by immunoSEQ multiplex PCR; TCRdb stores in-frame clones only, minus some. The repertoire holds more than 300,000 clones, with more than 70% as singletons. Source material: peripheral blood. The receptors originated from a woman aged 30 to 39 with COVID-19, enrolled during active disease.

J is TRBJ2-7 and V is TRBV7-8; 9 nucleotides agree with TRBD2. The junction had 7 bases not matched to a gene; V was cut back by 2 bases and J by 5 bases. Germline V gene data show CDR1 as SGHVS and CDR2 as FQNEAQ. This CDR3 spans 15 amino acids. The CDR3: CASSLLAGGRNEQYF. The CDR3 coding sequence is TGTGCCAGCAGCTTACTCGCGGGAGGGAGGAACGAGCAGTACTTC.

The CDR3 region is CASSPRLAGGDEQFF. The CDR3 DNA reads as TGTGCCAGCAGCCCCCGCCTAGCGGGAGGCGATGAGCAGTTCTTC. J is TRBJ2-1 and V is TRBV9, with TRBD2 identical over 11 bases. The CDR3 covers 15 residues. J was trimmed by 8 bases and V by 4 bases; bases with no gene match: 8. Per germline, CDR1 SGDLS and CDR2 YYNGEE.

This clone was counted once. The chain joins TRBV4-3 to TRBJ1-5; D call uncertain. Looked up from germline, CDR1 is LGHNA and CDR2 is YSLEER. Trimming removed 0 bases from V and 3 bases from J, with 9 bases in between. There are 15 residues in the CDR3. The CDR3 region has the DNA TGCGCCAGCAGCCAAGATTCCCAAAACAATCAGCCCCAGCATTTT. Residues: CASSQDSQNNQPQHF.

The chain has TRBV15 and TRBJ2-6; D possibly corresponds to TRBD1 (6 bases). This CDR3 comprises 16 residues. Germline CDR1 is LNHNV and CDR2 is YYDKDF (reference sequence). Trimming removed 0 bases at V and 2 bases at J, with 8 bases between. The CDR3 DNA reads TGTGCCACCAGCAGAGATTACAGGGCTGGGGCCAACGTCCTGACTTTC. It encodes CATSRDYRAGANVLTF.

The rearrangement joins TRBV2 to TRBJ1-2; the match to TRBD1 covers 9 bases. This CDR3 comprises 15 residues. Germline V gene sequence: CDR1 SNHLY, CDR2 FYNNEI. V shed 7 bases and J 2 bases; nucleotides not matched to a gene: 8. This CDR3 is CASNQQGAGNYGYTF. DNA of the CDR3: TGTGCCAGCAACCAACAGGGGGCAGGAAACTATGGCTACACCTTC.

V is TRBV5-1 and J is TRBJ1-1; 9 bases are shared with TRBD1. CDR1 is SGHRS, CDR2 YFSETQ, per germline. The CDR3 totals 15 residues. Trimming cost V 2 bases and J 5 bases; bases outside gene matches: 7. CDR3 bases: TGCGCCAGCAGCTTTACAGGGGGCCTGTTTACTGAAGCTTTCTTT. Protein product: CASSFTGGLFTEAFF.

The chain combines TRBV5-4 with TRBJ2-3; maybe TRBD2 (6 bases). V lost 6 bases and J lost 7, with 21 bases in between. The germline CDR1 and CDR2 sequences are SGHNT and YYREEE (reference sequence). The CDR3 loop spans 15 amino acids. CDR3 region: CASTRGSPAQNTQYF. The CDR3 nucleotides are TGTGCCAGCACCCGGGGGTCACCCGCACAGAATACGCAGTATTTT. Drawing the rest from reference TRBV5-4 and TRBJ2-3, the complete variable domain is ETGVTQSPTHLIKTRGQQVTLRCSSQSGHNTVSWYQQALGQGPQFIFQYYREEENGRGNFPPRFSGLQFPNYSSELNVNALELDDSALYLCASTRGSPAQNTQYFGPGTRLTVL.